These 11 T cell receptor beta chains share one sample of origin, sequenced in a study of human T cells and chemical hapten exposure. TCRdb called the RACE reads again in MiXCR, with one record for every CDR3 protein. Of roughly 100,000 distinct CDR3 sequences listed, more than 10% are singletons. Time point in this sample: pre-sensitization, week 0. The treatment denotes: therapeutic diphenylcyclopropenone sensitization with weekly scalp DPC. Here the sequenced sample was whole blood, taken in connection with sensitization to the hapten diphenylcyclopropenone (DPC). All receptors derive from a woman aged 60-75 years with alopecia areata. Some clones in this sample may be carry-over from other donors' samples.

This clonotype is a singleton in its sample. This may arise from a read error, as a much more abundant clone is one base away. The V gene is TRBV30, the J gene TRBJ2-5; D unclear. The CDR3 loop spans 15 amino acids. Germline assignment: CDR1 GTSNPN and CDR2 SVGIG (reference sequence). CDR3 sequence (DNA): TGTGCCAGGAGTCCCCCTTTCGCAGGCCAAGAGACCCAGTACTTC. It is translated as CARSPPFAGQETQYF.

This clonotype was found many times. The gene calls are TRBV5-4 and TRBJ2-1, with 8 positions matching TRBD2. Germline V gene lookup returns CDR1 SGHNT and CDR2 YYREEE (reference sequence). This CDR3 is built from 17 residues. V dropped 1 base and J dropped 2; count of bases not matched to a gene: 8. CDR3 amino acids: CASSLWRGATTYNEQFF. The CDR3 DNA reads TGTGCCAGCAGCTTGTGGCGGGGGGCCACTACCTACAATGAGCAGTTCTTC.

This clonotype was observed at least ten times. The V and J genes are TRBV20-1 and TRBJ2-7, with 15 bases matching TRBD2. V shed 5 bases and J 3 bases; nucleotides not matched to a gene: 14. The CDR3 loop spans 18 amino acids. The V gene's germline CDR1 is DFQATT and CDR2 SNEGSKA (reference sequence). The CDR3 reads CSAPGTSGGTREGYEQYF. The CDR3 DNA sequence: TGCAGTGCTCCAGGGACTAGCGGGGGGACCCGCGAGGGCTACGAGCAGTACTTC.

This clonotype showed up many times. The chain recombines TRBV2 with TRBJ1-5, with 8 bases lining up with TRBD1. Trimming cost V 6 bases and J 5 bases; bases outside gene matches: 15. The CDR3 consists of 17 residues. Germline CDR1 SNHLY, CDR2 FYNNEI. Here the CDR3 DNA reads TGTGCCAGCAGCAAGACAGGGGCCGCGGGGACCGATCAGCCCCAGCATTTT. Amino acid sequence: CASSKTGAAGTDQPQHF.

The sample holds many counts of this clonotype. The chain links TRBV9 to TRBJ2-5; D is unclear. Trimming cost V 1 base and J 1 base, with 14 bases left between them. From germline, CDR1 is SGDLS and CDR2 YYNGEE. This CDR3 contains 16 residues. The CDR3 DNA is TGTGCCAGCAGCGTAAGGCAAGGGCAAGCCCAAGAGACCCAGTACTTC. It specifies CASSVRQGQAQETQYF.

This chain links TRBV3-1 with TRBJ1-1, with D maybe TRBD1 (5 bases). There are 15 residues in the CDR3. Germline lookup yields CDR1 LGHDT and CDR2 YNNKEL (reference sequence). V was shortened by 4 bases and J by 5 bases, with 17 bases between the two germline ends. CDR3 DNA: TGTGCCAGCAGCCCACCAGGGAGGGGTGGGACTGAAGCTTTCTTT. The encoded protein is CASSPPGRGGTEAFF. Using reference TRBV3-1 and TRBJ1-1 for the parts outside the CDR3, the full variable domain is DTAVSQTPKYLVTQMGNDKSIKCEQNLGHDTMYWYKQDSKKFLKIMFSYNNKELIINETVPNRFSPKSPDKAHLNLHINSLELGDSAVYFCASSPPGRGGTEAFFGQGTRLTVV.

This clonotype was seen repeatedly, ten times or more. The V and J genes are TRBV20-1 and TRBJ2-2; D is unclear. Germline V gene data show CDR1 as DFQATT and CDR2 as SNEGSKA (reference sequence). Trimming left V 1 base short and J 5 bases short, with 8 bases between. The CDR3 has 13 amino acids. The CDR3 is CSARVEQTGELFF. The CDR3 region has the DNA TGCAGTGCTAGAGTGGAGCAGACCGGGGAGCTGTTTTTT.

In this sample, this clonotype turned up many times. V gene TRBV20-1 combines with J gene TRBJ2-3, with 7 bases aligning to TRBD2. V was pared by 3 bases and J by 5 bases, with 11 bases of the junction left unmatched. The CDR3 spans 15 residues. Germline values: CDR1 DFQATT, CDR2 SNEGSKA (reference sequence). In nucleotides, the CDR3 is TGCAGTGCTAGGGCGATTAGCGGGTTTAAAGATACGCAGTATTTT. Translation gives CSARAISGFKDTQYF.

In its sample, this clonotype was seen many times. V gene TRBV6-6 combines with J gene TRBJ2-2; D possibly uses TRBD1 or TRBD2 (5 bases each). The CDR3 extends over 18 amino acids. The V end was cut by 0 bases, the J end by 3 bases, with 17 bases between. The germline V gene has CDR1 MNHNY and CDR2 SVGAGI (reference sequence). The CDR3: CASSYSVTKGTYTGELFF. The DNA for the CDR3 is TGTGCCAGCAGTTACTCGGTTACTAAGGGGACCTACACCGGGGAGCTGTTTTTT.

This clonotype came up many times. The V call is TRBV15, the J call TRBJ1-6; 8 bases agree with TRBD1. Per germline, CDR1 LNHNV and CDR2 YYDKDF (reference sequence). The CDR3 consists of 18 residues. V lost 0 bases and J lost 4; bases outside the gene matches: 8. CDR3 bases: TGTGCCACCAGCAGAGATGGAGGACAGGGTGTGTATAATTCACCCCTCCACTTT. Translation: CATSRDGGQGVYNSPLHF.

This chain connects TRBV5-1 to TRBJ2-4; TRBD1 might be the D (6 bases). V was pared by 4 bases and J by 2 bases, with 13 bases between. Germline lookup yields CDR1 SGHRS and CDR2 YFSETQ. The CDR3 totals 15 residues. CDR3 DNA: TGCGCCAGCAGCCGAACGCAGGGGACCAAAAACATTCAGTACTTC. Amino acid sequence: CASSRTQGTKNIQYF.